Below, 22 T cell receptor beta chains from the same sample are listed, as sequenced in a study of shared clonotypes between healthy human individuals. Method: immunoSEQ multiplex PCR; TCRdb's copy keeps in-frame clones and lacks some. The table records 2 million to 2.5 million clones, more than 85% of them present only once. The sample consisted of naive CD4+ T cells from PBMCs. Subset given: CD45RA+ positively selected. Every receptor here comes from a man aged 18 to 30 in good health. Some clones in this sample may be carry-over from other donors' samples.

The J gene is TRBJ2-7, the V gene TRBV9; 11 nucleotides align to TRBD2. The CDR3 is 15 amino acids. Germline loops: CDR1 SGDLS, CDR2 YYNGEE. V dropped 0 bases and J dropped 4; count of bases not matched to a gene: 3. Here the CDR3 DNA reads TGTGCCAGCAGCGTAGCGGCTAGCGGGGGGTACGAGCAGTACTTC. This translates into CASSVAASGGYEQYF. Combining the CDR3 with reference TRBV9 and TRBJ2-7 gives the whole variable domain DSGVTQTPKHLITATGQRVTLRCSPRSGDLSVYWYQQSLDQGLQFLIQYYNGEERAKGNILERFSAQQFPDLHSELNLSSLELGDSALYFCASSVAASGGYEQYFGPGTRLTVT.

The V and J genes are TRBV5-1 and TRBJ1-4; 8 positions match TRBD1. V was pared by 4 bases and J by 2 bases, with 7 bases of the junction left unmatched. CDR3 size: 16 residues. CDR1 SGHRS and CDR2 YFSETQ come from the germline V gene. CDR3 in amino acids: CASSHRRQGTNEKLFF. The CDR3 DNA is TGCGCCAGCAGCCACCGGCGACAGGGGACTAATGAAAAACTGTTTTTT. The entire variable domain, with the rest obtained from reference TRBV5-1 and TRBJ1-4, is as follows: KAGVTQTPRYLIKTRGQQVTLSCSPISGHRSVSWYQQTPGQGLQFLFEYFSETQRNKGNFPGRFSGRQFSNSRSEMNVSTLELGDSALYLCASSHRRQGTNEKLFFGSGTQLSVL.

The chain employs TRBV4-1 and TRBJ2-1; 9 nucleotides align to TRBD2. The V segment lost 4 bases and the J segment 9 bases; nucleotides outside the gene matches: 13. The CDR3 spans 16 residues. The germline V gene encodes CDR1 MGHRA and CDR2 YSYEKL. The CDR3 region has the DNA TGCGCCAGCAGCCCCCGGATGCGGGAGGGCCTTGGTGAGCAGTTCTTC. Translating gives CASSPRMREGLGEQFF.

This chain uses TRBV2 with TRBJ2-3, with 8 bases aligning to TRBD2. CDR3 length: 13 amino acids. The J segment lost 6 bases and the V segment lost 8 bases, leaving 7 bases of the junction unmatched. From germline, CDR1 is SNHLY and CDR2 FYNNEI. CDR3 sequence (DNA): TGTGCCAGCGTAGCGGGAAGGGGGGATACGCAGTATTTT. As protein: CASVAGRGDTQYF.

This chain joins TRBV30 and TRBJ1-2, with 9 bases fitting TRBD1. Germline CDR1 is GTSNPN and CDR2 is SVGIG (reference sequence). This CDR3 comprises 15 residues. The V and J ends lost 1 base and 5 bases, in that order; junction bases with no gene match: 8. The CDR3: CAWSARDRAVYGYTF. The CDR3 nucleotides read TGTGCCTGGAGTGCTCGGGACAGGGCCGTGTATGGCTACACCTTC.

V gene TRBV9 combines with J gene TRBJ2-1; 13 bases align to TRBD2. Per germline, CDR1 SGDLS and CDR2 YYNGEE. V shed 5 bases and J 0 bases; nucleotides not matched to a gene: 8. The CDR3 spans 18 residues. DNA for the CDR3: TGTGCCAGCAGTCCGGGACTAGCGGGGACGAGCTCCTACAATGAGCAGTTCTTC. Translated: CASSPGLAGTSSYNEQFF.

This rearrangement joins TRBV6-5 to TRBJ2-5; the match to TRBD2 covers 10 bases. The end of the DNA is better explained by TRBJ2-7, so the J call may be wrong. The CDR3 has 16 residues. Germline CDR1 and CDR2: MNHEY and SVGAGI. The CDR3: CASSSLPLAGIYEQYF. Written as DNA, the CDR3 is TGTGCCAGCAGTTCCTTACCACTAGCGGGGATCTACGAGCAGTACTTC.

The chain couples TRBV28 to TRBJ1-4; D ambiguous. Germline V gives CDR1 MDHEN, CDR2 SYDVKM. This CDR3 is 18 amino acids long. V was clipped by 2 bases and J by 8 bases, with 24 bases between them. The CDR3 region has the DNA TGTGCCAGCAGTTTAAATTACCTCCAGGAGGGATTGCGAGAAAAACTGTTTTTT. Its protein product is CASSLNYLQEGLREKLFF.

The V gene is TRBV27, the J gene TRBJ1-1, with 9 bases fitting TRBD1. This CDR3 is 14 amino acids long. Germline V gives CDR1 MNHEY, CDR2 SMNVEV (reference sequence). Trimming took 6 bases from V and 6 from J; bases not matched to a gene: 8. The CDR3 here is CASRVLGQGPEAFF. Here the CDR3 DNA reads TGTGCCAGCAGGGTTCTTGGACAGGGGCCTGAAGCTTTCTTT.

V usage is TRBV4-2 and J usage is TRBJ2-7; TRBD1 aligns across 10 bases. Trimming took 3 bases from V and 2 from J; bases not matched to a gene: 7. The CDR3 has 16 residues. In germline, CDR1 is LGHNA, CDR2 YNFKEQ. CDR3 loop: CASSQTYGQGAYEQYF. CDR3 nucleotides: TGTGCCAGCAGCCAGACTTATGGACAGGGGGCCTACGAGCAGTACTTC.

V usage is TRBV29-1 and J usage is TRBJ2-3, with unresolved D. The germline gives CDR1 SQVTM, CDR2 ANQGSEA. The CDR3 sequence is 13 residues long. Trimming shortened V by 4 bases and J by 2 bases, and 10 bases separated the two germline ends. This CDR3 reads CSVGAVPTDTQYF. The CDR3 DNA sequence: TGCAGCGTTGGGGCGGTTCCCACAGATACGCAGTATTTT.

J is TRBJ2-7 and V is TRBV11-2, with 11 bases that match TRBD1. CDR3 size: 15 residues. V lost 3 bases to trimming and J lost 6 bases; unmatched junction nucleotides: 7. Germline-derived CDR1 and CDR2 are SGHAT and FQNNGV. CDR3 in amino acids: CASSFGTGGPLEQYF. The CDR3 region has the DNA TGTGCCAGCAGCTTTGGGACAGGGGGACCTCTCGAGCAGTACTTC.

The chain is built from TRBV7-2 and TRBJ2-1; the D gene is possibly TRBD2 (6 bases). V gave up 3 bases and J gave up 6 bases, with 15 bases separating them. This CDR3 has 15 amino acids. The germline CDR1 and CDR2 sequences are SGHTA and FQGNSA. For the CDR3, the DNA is TGTGCCAGCAGCTTTGCCTGGGATAGCGGCAATGAGCAGTTCTTC. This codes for CASSFAWDSGNEQFF.

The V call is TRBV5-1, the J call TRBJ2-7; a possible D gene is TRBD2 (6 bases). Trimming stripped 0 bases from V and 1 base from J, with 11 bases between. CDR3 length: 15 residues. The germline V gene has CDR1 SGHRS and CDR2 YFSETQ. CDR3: CASSLGDGLSYEQYF. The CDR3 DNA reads TGCGCCAGCAGCTTGGGGGACGGACTATCCTACGAGCAGTACTTC. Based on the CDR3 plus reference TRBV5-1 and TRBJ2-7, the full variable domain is KAGVTQTPRYLIKTRGQQVTLSCSPISGHRSVSWYQQTPGQGLQFLFEYFSETQRNKGNFPGRFSGRQFSNSRSEMNVSTLELGDSALYLCASSLGDGLSYEQYFGPGTRLTVT.

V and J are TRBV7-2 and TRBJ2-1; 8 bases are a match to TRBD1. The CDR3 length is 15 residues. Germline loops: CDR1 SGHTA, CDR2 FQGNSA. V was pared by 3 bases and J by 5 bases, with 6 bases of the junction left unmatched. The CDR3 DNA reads TGTGCCAGCAGCTTCGCAGGGGGCAGCAACAATGAGCAGTTCTTC. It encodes CASSFAGGSNNEQFF.

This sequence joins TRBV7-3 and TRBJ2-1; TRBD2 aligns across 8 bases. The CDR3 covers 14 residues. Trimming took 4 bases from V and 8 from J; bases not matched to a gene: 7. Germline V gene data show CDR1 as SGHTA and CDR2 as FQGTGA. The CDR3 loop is CASSSQGLADEQFF. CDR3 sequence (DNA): TGTGCCAGCAGCTCCCAAGGACTAGCAGATGAGCAGTTCTTC.

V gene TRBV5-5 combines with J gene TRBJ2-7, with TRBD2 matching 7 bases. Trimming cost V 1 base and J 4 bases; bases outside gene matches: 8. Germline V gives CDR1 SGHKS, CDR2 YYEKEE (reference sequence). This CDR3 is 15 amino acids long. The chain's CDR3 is CASSLFGGSGYEQYF. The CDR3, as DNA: TGTGCCAGCAGCTTGTTCGGCGGGAGTGGGTACGAGCAGTACTTC.

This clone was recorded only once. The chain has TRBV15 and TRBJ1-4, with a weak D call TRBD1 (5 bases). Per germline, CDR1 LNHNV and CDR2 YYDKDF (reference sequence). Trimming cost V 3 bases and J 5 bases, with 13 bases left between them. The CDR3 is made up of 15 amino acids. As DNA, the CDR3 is TGTGCCACCAGCAGTCCGGGACGGTTGAATGAAAAACTGTTTTTT. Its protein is CATSSPGRLNEKLFF. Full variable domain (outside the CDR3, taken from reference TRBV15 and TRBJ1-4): DAMVIQNPRYQVTQFGKPVTLSCSQTLNHNVMYWYQQKSSQAPKLLFHYYDKDFNNEADTPDNFQSRRPNTSFCFLDIRSPGLGDTAMYLCATSSPGRLNEKLFFGSGTQLSVL.

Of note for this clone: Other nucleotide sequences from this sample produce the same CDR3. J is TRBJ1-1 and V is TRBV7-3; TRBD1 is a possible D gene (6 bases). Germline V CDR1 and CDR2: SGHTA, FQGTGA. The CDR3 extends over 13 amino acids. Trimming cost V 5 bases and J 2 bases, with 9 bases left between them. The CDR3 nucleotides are TGTGCCAGCAGCAGGGGGGTCAACACTGAAGCTTTCTTT. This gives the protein CASSRGVNTEAFF.

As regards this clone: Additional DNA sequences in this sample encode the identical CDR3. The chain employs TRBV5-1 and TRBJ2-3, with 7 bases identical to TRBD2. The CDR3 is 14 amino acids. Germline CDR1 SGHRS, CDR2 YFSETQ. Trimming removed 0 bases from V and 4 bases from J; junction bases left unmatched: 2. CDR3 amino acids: CASSLGLASDTQYF. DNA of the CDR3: TGCGCCAGCAGCTTGGGACTAGCATCAGATACGCAGTATTTT.

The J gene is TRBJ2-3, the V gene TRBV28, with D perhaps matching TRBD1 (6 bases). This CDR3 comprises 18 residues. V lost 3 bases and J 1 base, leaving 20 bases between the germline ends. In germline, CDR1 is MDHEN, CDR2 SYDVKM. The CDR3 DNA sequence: TGTGCCAGCAGTTTGGGGCTTTACTCCAGGGGAGGCACAGATACGCAGTATTTT. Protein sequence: CASSLGLYSRGGTDTQYF.

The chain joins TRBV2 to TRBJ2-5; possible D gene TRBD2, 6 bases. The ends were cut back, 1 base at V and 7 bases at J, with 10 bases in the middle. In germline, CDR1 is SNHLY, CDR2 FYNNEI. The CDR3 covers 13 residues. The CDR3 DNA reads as TGTGCCAGCAGTGAAGTAGCGGCCGGGACCCAGTACTTC. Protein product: CASSEVAAGTQYF.